The sequence of this T cell receptor beta chain was determined in a study of radiotherapy plus CTLA-4 blockade in lung cancer. The data were produced by immunoSEQ multiplex PCR, yet TCRdb's version contains in-frame clones alone and is incomplete. The sample has 71,000 or so clones, approximately 86% seen once; the top ten hold 0.85% to 0.95%. Turning to this clone: No antigen is known for it.

Points from the study as a whole: Early blood T cell clone changes and increased post-radiation serum interferon-beta were reportedly the strongest response predictors.

The CDR3 has 15 residues. Trimming took 7 bases from V and 9 from J, leaving 19 bases between them. CDR1 and CDR2 from the germline V gene are MGHDK and SYGVNS. This clonotype was obtained from a human donor with non-small cell lung cancer who had stable disease on radiotherapy plus ipilimumab. Material: peripheral blood, obtained from a patient treated with radiotherapy plus ipilimumab. The chain has TRBV25-1 and TRBJ1-6; possibly TRBD1 for D (5 bases). CDR3 nucleotide sequence: TGTGCCAGCACCCCGCCAGGACAAAAGGGTTCACCCCTCCACTTT. This translates into CASTPPGQKGSPLHF.